Following are 10 T cell receptor beta chains from one sample sequenced in a study of T cell responses to AZD1222 COVID-19 vaccine. Method: immunoSEQ multiplex PCR; TCRdb's copy keeps in-frame clones and lacks some. The sample shows approximately 190,000 clones, around 92% of them seen only once. The source material was peripheral blood, sampled on day 0 of AZD1222 vaccination. The receptors shown here come from an adult in good health.

The chain links TRBV5-5 to TRBJ2-3, with D tentatively TRBD1 (5 bases). This CDR3 has 13 residues. Trimming removed 4 bases from V and 4 bases from J, with 10 bases in between. Germline loops: CDR1 SGHKS, CDR2 YYEKEE (reference sequence). Here the CDR3 DNA reads TGTGCCAGCAGCCGATGGACACCAGATACGCAGTATTTT. Translated, it gives CASSRWTPDTQYF. The full variable domain, rest sourced from reference TRBV5-5 and TRBJ2-3, is DAGVTQSPTHLIKTRGQQVTLRCSPISGHKSVSWYQQVLGQGPQFIFQYYEKEERGRGNFPDRFSARQFPNYSSELNVNALLLGDSALYLCASSRWTPDTQYFGPGTRLTVL.

In DNA form, the CDR3 reads TGTGCCATCAGTGGAACAGGGCTAAGCTATGGCTACACCTTC. Translated, it gives CAISGTGLSYGYTF. The V gene is TRBV10-3, the J gene TRBJ1-2; D perhaps matches TRBD1 (6 bases). Germline V gene lookup returns CDR1 ENHRY and CDR2 SYGVKD. The V gene lost 4 bases and the J gene lost 4 bases, with 13 bases spanning the gap. The CDR3 sequence is 14 residues long.

This chain joins TRBV15 and TRBJ1-2, with D maybe TRBD1 (6 bases). V gave up 4 bases and J gave up 3 bases, with 15 bases separating them. This CDR3 has 15 amino acids. The germline CDR1 and CDR2 sequences are LNHNV and YYDKDF (reference sequence). Here the CDR3 DNA reads TGTGCCACCAGCAAAAGGGGGGGCCCTGACTATGGCTACACCTTC. Protein: CATSKRGGPDYGYTF. Based on the CDR3 plus reference TRBV15 and TRBJ1-2, the full variable domain is DAMVIQNPRYQVTQFGKPVTLSCSQTLNHNVMYWYQQKSSQAPKLLFHYYDKDFNNEADTPDNFQSRRPNTSFCFLDIRSPGLGDTAMYLCATSKRGGPDYGYTFGSGTRLTVV.

The chain joins TRBV2 to TRBJ1-6, with D possibly matching TRBD1 (6 bases). This CDR3 region has 15 residues. The V end lost 6 bases, the J end lost 6 bases, and 15 bases lay between the germline ends. Germline V lookup: CDR1 SNHLY, CDR2 FYNNEI. This CDR3 is CASSDQGHFNSPLHF. The CDR3 nucleotides are TGTGCCAGCAGCGACCAGGGACACTTTAATTCACCCCTCCACTTT.

The V call is TRBV7-2, the J call TRBJ1-4; D uncertain. V lost 5 bases, J lost 5 bases, and 15 bases lay in between. The CDR3 consists of 15 residues. CDR1 is SGHTA and CDR2 is FQGNSA in the germline V gene. DNA for the CDR3: TGTGCCAGCAGCCACCTGGGCGGCAGAAATGAAAAACTGTTTTTT. Translated, it gives CASSHLGGRNEKLFF.

The chain couples TRBV5-8 to TRBJ2-5, with D possibly being TRBD1 (6 bases). The V end lost 6 bases, the J end lost 1 base, and 22 bases lay between the germline ends. This CDR3 is built from 17 residues. Germline values: CDR1 SGHTS, CDR2 YDEGEE. The CDR3 loop is CASNPRDGGGPQETQYF. Here the CDR3 DNA reads TGTGCCAGCAACCCCCGGGATGGTGGGGGCCCCCAAGAGACCCAGTACTTC.

This clone was recorded once. The J gene is TRBJ1-5, the V gene TRBV7-2, with D unclear. V shed 0 bases and J shed 4 bases, with 7 bases lying between them. This CDR3 is 14 amino acids long. The germline V gene has CDR1 SGHTA and CDR2 FQGNSA. CDR3 sequence reads: CASSLAVWNQPQHF. The CDR3 nucleotides read TGTGCCAGCAGCTTAGCAGTCTGGAATCAGCCCCAGCATTTT.

This chain uses TRBV6-1 with TRBJ1-3, with D hard to call. The CDR3 has 18 amino acids. V gave up 2 bases and J gave up 4 bases, with 21 bases separating them. Germline V gene sequence: CDR1 MNHNS, CDR2 SASEGT. The CDR3 reads CASSEFVQEVGYGNTIYF. DNA of the CDR3: TGTGCCAGCAGTGAATTTGTTCAGGAGGTGGGATACGGAAACACCATATATTTT.

The chain employs TRBV3-1 (or the pseudogene TRBV3-2) and TRBJ1-6, with no clear D. This CDR3 spans 13 amino acids. The V gene lost 0 bases and the J gene lost 4 bases, with 1 base spanning the gap. In germline, CDR1 is LGHDT, CDR2 YNNKEL (reference sequence). The CDR3 sequence is CASSQDYNSPLHF. DNA of the CDR3: TGTGCCAGCAGCCAAGATTATAATTCACCCCTCCACTTT.

This chain links TRBV6-1 with TRBJ1-1; the D gene is possibly TRBD1 (5 bases). V was cut by 2 bases and J by 2 bases, with 15 bases left in between. The CDR3 spans 16 residues. In germline, CDR1 is MNHNS, CDR2 SASEGT. The CDR3 protein is CASSESFGAPNTEAFF. The CDR3 DNA sequence: TGTGCCAGCAGTGAAAGTTTTGGGGCCCCAAACACTGAAGCTTTCTTT.